What follows describes a single T cell receptor (beta chain). This specimen comes from a study of blood T cell repertoires in COVID-19. Study-wide context: PBMCs, B-cell-depleted T cells, or T cells provided the cDNA or gDNA that made up the material.

Participant age was roughly 18 to 89 years, and participants resided in about two dozen US areas. Trimming cost V 4 bases and J 7 bases, with 14 bases left between them. In germline, CDR1 is SGHNT, CDR2 YYREEE (reference sequence). This CDR3 comprises 13 residues. As handled by the study authors: How many nucleated cells were present was estimated from reference gene primer amplification. Profiled with immunoSEQ multiplex PCR; TCRdb holds only in-frame clones, not every one. V, J and clone size are those of that table, while D and trimming were read from the DNA. This table holds approximately 190,000 clones, 70% to 90% found once.

The chain couples TRBV5-4 to TRBJ2-5, with D possibly being TRBD2 (7 bases). Sequenced: PBMCs or T cells enriched from blood (not recorded which). This TCR came from a woman in her thirties or forties in a cohort exposed to, infected with or recovered from COVID-19 (not recorded which). As DNA, the CDR3 is TGTGCCAGCAGCCTGGGGGGGCTTGTGACCCAGTACTTC. This translates into CASSLGGLVTQYF.